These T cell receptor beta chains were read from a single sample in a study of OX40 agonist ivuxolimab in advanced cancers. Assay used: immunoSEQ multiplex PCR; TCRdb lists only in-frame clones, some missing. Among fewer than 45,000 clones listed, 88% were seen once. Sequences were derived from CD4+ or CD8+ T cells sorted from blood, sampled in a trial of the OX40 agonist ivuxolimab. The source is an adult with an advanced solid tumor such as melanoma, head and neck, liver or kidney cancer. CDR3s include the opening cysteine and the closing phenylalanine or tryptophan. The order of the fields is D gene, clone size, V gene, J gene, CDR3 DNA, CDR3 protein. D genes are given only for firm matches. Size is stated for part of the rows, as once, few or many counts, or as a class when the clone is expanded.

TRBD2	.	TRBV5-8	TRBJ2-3	TGTGCCAGCAGCTTGGGGACTAGCGAGCCAGATACGCAGTATTTT	CASSLGTSEPDTQYF
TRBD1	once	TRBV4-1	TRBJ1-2	TGCGCCAGCAGCCGGGGGACAGTCCAAGGACTTGGCTACACCTTC	CASSRGTVQGLGYTF
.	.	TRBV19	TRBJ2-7	TGTGCCAGTAGTCCCGGGGCAGGTTACGAGCAGTACTTC	CASSPGAGYEQYF
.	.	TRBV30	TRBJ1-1	TGTGCCTGGAGTGTCCGCAGGGGCAAAATGAACACTGAAGCTTTCTTT	CAWSVRRGKMNTEAFF
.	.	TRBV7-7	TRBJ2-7	TGTGCCAGCAGCTTAGGTCTAGGGAGCCCCTACGAGCAGTACTTC	CASSLGLGSPYEQYF
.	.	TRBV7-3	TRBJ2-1	TGTGCCAGCAGCCCAATCGGACCTAGTGAGCAGTTCTTC	CASSPIGPSEQFF
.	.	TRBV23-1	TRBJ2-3	TGCGCCAGCAGTCGTAGTATAGGGGGAGATACGCAGTATTTT	CASSRSIGGDTQYF
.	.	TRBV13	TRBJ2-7	TGTGCCAGCAGCTTAGCCGGTAGCTCCTACTACGAGCAGTACTTC	CASSLAGSSYYEQYF
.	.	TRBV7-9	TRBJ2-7	TGTGCCAGCAGCCAGATTAGTTCCTACGAGCAGTACTTC	CASSQISSYEQYF
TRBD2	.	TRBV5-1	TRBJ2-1	TGCGCCAGCAGCTTGTGGGGGGGGACCTCCTACAATGAGCAGTTCTTC	CASSLWGGTSYNEQFF
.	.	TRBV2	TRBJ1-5	TGTGCCAGCAGTGAAGGAGTAAATAGCAATCAGCCCCAGCATTTT	CASSEGVNSNQPQHF
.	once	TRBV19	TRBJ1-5	TGTGCCAGTAGTATTTGGGGCTTGAATCAGCCCCAGCATTTT	CASSIWGLNQPQHF
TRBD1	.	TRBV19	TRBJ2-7	TGTGCCAGTAGTGAAGGACAGGGCTGGTCCTACGAGCAGTACTTC	CASSEGQGWSYEQYF
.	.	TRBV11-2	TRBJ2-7	TGTGCCAGCACCCCTCCTCTGCCGGTATACGAGCAGTACTTC	CASTPPLPVYEQYF
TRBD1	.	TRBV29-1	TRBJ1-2	TGCAGCGTTGAAGATCACAGGGGGACCCACTATGGCTACACCTTC	CSVEDHRGTHYGYTF
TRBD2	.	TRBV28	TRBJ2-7	TGTGCCAGCAGGGATCTAGCGGCAGGGCCCCTCGAGCAGTACTTC	CASRDLAAGPLEQYF
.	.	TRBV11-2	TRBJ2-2	TGTGCCAGCAGCCCTTCGCTAGCGCTGAACACCGGGGAGCTGTTTTTT	CASSPSLALNTGELFF
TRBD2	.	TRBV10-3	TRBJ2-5	TGTGCCATCAAGGCTAGCGGCAACCAAGAGACCCAGTACTTC	CAIKASGNQETQYF
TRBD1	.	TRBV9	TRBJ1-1	TGTGCCAGCAGCGTATCAGGAACAACAGGGGCGAACACTGAAGCTTTCTTT	CASSVSGTTGANTEAFF
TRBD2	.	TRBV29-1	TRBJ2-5	TGCAGCGTTGAAGTTGGGCTAGCGGGAGAGACCCAGTACTTC	CSVEVGLAGETQYF
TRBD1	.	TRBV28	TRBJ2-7	TGTGCCAGCAGCCACACCGGGACAGGGAGCGAGCAGTACTTC	CASSHTGTGSEQYF
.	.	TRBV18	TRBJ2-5	TGTGCCAGCTCATCCCCTGGAGTGCAGCTGTACCAAGAGACCCAGTACTTC	CASSSPGVQLYQETQYF
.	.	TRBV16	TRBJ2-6	TGTGCCAGCAGCCATGGAGGGGCGGCTGGGGCCAACGTCCTGACTTTC	CASSHGGAAGANVLTF
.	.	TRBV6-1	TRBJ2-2	TGTGCCAGCAGTGACGAATATGGCGGCACCACCGGGGAGCTGTTTTTT	CASSDEYGGTTGELFF
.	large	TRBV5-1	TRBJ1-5	TGCGCCAGCCGAAACACAATTGATAGCAATCAGCCCCAGCATTTT	CASRNTIDSNQPQHF
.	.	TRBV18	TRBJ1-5	TGTGCCAGCTCACCAACGAACCATCAGCCCCAGCATTTT	CASSPTNHQPQHF
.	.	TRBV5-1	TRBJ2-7	TGCGCCAGCAGTTCGACTGAAACCTCCTACGAGCAGTACTTC	CASSSTETSYEQYF
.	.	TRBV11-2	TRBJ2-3	TGTGCCAGCAGACTCTCCTCGGATACGCAGTATTTT	CASRLSSDTQYF
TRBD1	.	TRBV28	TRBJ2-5	TGTGCCAGCAGTCAAAGACAGGGTCAAGAGACCCAGTACTTC	CASSQRQGQETQYF
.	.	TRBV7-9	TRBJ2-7	TGTGCCAGCAGCTTAGCGATAGTCGACAGCGCCGACGAGCAGTACTTC	CASSLAIVDSADEQYF
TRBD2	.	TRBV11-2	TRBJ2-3	TGTGCCAGCAGCTTAGAACTAGCGGGAGTTAAGACGCAGTATTTT	CASSLELAGVKTQYF
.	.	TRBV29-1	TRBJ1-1	TGCAGCGTCGTGAGGGGGGGGACTGAAGCTTTCTTT	CSVVRGGTEAFF
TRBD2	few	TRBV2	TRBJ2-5	TGTGCCAGCAACCTAATAGCGGGAGAGCGAGAGACCCAGTACTTC	CASNLIAGERETQYF
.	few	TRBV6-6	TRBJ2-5	TGTGCCAGCAGTTACGCGGCGGTGGAGGAGACCCAGTACTTC	CASSYAAVEETQYF
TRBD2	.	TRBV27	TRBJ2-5	TGTGCCAGCAGTTTATCGAGGACTAGCGGGATAATATCAGATTGGGAGACCCAGTACTTC	CASSLSRTSGIISDWETQYF
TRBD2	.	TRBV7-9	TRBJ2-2	TGTGCCAGATACCCGCTGCGGGAGTACACCGGGGAGCTGTTTTTT	CARYPLREYTGELFF
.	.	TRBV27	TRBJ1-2	TGTGCCAGCAGCCCTACGACAGAGCCTAACTATGGCTACACCTTC	CASSPTTEPNYGYTF
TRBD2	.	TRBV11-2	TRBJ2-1	TGTGCCAGCAGCTTAATCAGCGGGATTTACAATGAGCAGTTCTTC	CASSLISGIYNEQFF
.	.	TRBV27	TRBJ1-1	TGTGCCAGCAGTTTCGTCCGAGGGCCTGAAGCTTTCTTT	CASSFVRGPEAFF
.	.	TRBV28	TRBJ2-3	TGTGCCAGCAGTCCGGGACAACCCACAGATACGCAGTATTTT	CASSPGQPTDTQYF
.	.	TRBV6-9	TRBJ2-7	TGTGCCAGCAGTTATGCCACGTGGGTGCACGAGCAGTACTTC	CASSYATWVHEQYF
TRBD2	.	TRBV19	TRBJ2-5	TGTGCCAGTAGGCCCCGGGACTACCCTCCAGAGACCCAGTACTTC	CASRPRDYPPETQYF
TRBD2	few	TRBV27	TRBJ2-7	TGTGCCAGCAGCCCAGGGGATGCGGGAGGGAGATACGAGCAGTACTTC	CASSPGDAGGRYEQYF
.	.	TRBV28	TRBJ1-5	TGTGCCAGCAGTCCCCGTTGGGGACCCGCGGGTCAGCCCCAGCATTTT	CASSPRWGPAGQPQHF
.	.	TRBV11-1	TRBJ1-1	TGTGCCAGCAGCTTAGGATGGGGCGCGAACACTGAAGCTTTCTTT	CASSLGWGANTEAFF
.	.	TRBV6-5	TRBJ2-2	TGTGCCAGCAGCAGGATCACCGGGGAGCTGTTTTTT	CASSRITGELFF
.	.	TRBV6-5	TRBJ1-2	TGTGCCAGCAGTTTCAGCCTGGAAAGAGGCTACACCTTC	CASSFSLERGYTF
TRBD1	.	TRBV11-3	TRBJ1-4	TGTGCCAGCAGCATCGACAGGGGACCCTCCCAGACTCTAGATGAAAAACTGTTTTTT	CASSIDRGPSQTLDEKLFF
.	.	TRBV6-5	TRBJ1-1	TGTGCCAGCAGTTTCAGCGGGAACACTGAAGCTTTCTTT	CASSFSGNTEAFF